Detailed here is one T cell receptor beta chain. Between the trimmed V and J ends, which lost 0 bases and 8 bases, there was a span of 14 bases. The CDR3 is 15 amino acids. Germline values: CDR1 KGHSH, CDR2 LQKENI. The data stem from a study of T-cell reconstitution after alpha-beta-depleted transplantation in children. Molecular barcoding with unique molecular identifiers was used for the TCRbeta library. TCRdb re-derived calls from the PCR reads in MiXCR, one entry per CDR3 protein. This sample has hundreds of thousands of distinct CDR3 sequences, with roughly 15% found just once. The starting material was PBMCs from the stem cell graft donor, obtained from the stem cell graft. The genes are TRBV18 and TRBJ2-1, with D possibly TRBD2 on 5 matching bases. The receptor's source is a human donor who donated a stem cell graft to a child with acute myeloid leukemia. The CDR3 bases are TGTGCCAGCTCACCACCGGAGGAAAGGTTGCATGAGCAGTTCTTC. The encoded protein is CASSPPEERLHEQFF.